The 8 T cell receptor beta chains below all came from one sample that was sequenced in a study of graft-versus-host responses after intestinal transplantation. These receptors lack a known antigen. This table comes from immunoSEQ multiplex PCR, and its TCRdb copy is limited to in-frame clones, with some not included. The data contain approximately 89,000 clones, 85% to 95% of them seen just once; the ten biggest clones take up approximately 1.1%. Source: unstimulated CD8+ T cells sorted from spleen or lymph node cells, taken before transplant. The receptors stem from a human donor who was the organ donor for an intestinal transplant.

The chain uses TRBV5-4 and TRBJ1-1; no clear D. The CDR3 length is 15 residues. Germline V gene lookup returns CDR1 SGHNT and CDR2 YYREEE (reference sequence). Between the trimmed V and J ends, which lost 0 bases and 5 bases, there was a span of 14 bases. The CDR3 DNA reads as TGTGCCAGCAGCTTGGATGAGGGTAGGGATACTGAAGCTTTCTTT. This codes for CASSLDEGRDTEAFF.

The V call is TRBV19, the J call TRBJ2-7; D is unclear. CDR1 and CDR2 from the germline V gene are LNHDA and SQIVND (reference sequence). V gave up 5 bases and J gave up 6 bases, with 17 bases separating them. The CDR3 contains 14 residues. The CDR3 spells CASSDRLSSGEQYF. CDR3 nucleotides: TGTGCCAGTAGTGATCGACTGAGCTCTGGCGAGCAGTACTTC. Full variable domain (rest looked up from reference TRBV19 and TRBJ2-7): DGGITQSPKYLFRKEGQNVTLSCEQNLNHDAMYWYRQDPGQGLRLIYYSQIVNDFQKGDIAEGYSVSREKKESFPLTVTSAQKNPTAFYLCASSDRLSSGEQYFGPGTRLTVT.

The J gene is TRBJ2-7, the V gene TRBV7-9, with 9 bases that match TRBD1. This CDR3 is 15 amino acids long. V trimming: 1 base; J trimming: 4 bases; junction bases outside the gene matches: 5. Germline loops: CDR1 SEHNR, CDR2 FQNEAQ (reference sequence). The CDR3 protein is CASSLVQGALYEQYF. CDR3 coding DNA: TGTGCCAGCAGCTTAGTACAGGGGGCTCTTTACGAGCAGTACTTC.

The chain carries TRBV7-9 and TRBJ2-7, with TRBD2 as a possible D gene (5 bases). Trimming left V 4 bases short and J 6 bases short, with 16 bases between. This CDR3 has 14 amino acids. Germline-derived CDR1 and CDR2 are SEHNR and FQNEAQ (reference sequence). CDR3 coding DNA: TGTGCCAGCAGCTCTGTCCGGGATACCCCCGAGCAGTACTTC. This gives the protein CASSSVRDTPEQYF. The full variable domain, its missing parts supplied by reference TRBV7-9 and TRBJ2-7, is DTGVSQNPRHKITKRGQNVTFRCDPISEHNRLYWYRQTLGQGPEFLTYFQNEAQLEKSRLLSDRFSAERPKGSFSTLEIQRTEQGDSAMYLCASSSVRDTPEQYFGPGTRLTVT.

This chain links TRBV5-6 with TRBJ2-1; 12 bases are a match to TRBD2. Germline V lookup: CDR1 SGHDT, CDR2 YYEEEE. The J segment lost 6 bases and the V segment lost 6 bases, leaving 4 bases of the junction unmatched. The CDR3 spans 14 residues. This CDR3 reads CASTLAGGPNEQFF. The CDR3 DNA reads as TGTGCCAGCACTCTAGCGGGAGGGCCCAATGAGCAGTTCTTC.

The V and J genes are TRBV7-2 and TRBJ2-2; TRBD2 is a possible D gene (6 bases). Germline values: CDR1 SGHTA, CDR2 FQGNSA. CDR3 length equals 16 residues. Trimming shortened V by 1 base and J by 1 base, and 10 bases separated the two germline ends. The CDR3 coding sequence is TGTGCCAGCAGCTTAGTAGGACTACGGAACACCGGGGAGCTGTTTTTT. It specifies CASSLVGLRNTGELFF.

J is TRBJ2-1 and V is TRBV7-6, with 13 bases that match TRBD2. V was pared by 5 bases and J by 7 bases, with 5 bases of the junction left unmatched. Germline-derived CDR1 and CDR2 are SGHVS and FNYEAQ. The CDR3 covers 15 residues. The CDR3 reads CASSRLAGGGNEQFF. CDR3 nucleotide sequence: TGTGCCAGCAGCCGACTAGCGGGAGGTGGGAATGAGCAGTTCTTC.

The chain links TRBV30 to TRBJ2-3; 15 bases agree with TRBD2. Germline CDR1 is GTSNPN and CDR2 is SVGIG (reference sequence). J gave up 6 bases and V 3 bases, and 7 bases lay outside the gene matches. The CDR3 loop spans 16 amino acids. The CDR3 nucleotides read TGTGCCTGGAGCCCAGGACTAGCGGGGGGGAGGGATACGCAGTATTTT. Its protein product is CAWSPGLAGGRDTQYF.